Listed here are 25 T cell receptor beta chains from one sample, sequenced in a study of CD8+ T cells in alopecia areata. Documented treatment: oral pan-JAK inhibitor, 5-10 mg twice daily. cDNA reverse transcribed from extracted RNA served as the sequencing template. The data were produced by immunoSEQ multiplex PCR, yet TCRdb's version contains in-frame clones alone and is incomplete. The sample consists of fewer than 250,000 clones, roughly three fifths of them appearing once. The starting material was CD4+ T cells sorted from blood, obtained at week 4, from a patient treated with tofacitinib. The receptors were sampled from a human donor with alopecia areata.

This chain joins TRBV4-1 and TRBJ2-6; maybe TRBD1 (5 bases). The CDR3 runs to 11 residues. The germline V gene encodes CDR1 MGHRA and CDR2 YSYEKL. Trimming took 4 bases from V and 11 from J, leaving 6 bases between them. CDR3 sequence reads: CASSLGDVLTF. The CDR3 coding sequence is TGCGCCAGCAGCCTAGGGGACGTCCTGACTTTC.

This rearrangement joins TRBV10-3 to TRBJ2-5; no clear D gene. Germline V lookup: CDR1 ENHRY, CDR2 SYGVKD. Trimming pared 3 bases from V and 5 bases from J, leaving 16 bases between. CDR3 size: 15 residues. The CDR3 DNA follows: TGTGCCATCAGTGACCCCCTTGACCCGAGGGAGACCCAGTACTTC. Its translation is CAISDPLDPRETQYF.

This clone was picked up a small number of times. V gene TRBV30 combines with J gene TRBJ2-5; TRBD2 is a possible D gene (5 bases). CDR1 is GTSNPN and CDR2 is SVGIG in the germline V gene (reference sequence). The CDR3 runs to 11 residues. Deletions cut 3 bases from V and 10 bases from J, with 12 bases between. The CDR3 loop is CAWSLQRYQYF. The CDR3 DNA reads TGTGCCTGGAGCCTGCAGCGGTACCAGTACTTC.

The CDR3 nucleotides read TGTGCCAGCAGCTCCACTACTAGCGGGAGTGCGTCGAATGAGCAGTTCTTC. Its protein is CASSSTTSGSASNEQFF. The rearrangement joins TRBV5-6 to TRBJ2-1; 11 bases match TRBD2. This CDR3 comprises 17 residues. Germline-derived CDR1 and CDR2 are SGHDT and YYEEEE. The V and J ends lost 3 bases and 7 bases, in that order; junction bases with no gene match: 12. The variable domain in full, with the rest retrieved from reference TRBV5-6 and TRBJ2-1, is DAGVTQSPTHLIKTRGQQVTLRCSPKSGHDTVSWYQQALGQGPQFIFQYYEEEERQRGNFPDRFSGHQFPNYSSELNVNALLLGDSALYLCASSSTTSGSASNEQFFGPGTRLTVL.

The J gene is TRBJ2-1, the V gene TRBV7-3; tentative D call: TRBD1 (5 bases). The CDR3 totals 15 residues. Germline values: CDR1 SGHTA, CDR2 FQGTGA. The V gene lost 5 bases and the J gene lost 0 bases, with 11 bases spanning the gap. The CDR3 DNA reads TGTGCCAGCAGCATTGACAGCAGCTCCTACAATGAGCAGTTCTTC. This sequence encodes CASSIDSSSYNEQFF.

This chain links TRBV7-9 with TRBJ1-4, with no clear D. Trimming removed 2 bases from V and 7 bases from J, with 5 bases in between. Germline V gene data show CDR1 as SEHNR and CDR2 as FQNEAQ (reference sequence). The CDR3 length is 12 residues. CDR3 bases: TGTGCCAGCAGCTTAAGCAGTGAAAAACTGTTTTTT. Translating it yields CASSLSSEKLFF.

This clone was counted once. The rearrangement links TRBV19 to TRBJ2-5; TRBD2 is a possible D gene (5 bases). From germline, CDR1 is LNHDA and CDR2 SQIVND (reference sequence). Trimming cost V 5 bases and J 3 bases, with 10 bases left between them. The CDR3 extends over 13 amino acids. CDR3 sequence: CASSPDGEETQYF. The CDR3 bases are TGTGCCAGTAGTCCGGACGGGGAAGAGACCCAGTACTTC.

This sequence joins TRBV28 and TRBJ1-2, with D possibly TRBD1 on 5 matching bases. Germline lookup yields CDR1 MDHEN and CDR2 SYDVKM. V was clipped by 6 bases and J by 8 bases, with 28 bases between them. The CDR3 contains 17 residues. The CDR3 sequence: CASRGTRDGTFRGGYTF. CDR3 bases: TGTGCCAGCAGGGGGACTCGGGACGGGACTTTTAGGGGAGGCTACACCTTC.

CDR3 amino acids: CSVDTLVQRRETQYF. CDR3 nucleotides: TGCAGCGTTGACACACTTGTGCAGCGACGAGAGACCCAGTACTTC. V is TRBV29-1 and J is TRBJ2-5, with D unclear. V dropped 3 bases and J dropped 4 bases, with 18 bases sitting between them. CDR3 length: 15 amino acids. Per germline, CDR1 SQVTM and CDR2 ANQGSEA. Filled out from reference TRBV29-1 and TRBJ2-5, the complete variable domain reads SAVISQKPSRDICQRGTSLTIQCQVDSQVTMMFWYRQQPGQSLTLIATANQGSEATYESGFVIDKFPISRPNLTFSTLTVSNMSPEDSSIYLCSVDTLVQRRETQYFGPGTRLLVL.

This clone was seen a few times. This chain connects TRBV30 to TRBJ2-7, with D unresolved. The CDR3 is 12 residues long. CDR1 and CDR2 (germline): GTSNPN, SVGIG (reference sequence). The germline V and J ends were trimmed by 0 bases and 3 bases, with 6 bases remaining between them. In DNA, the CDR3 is TGTGCCTGGAGTGTAGGGTACTACGAGCAGTACTTC. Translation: CAWSVGYYEQYF.

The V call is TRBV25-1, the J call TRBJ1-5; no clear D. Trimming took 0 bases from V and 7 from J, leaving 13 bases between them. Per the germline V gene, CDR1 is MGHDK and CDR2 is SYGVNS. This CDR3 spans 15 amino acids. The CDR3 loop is CASSEYEQLGQPQHF. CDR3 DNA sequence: TGTGCCAGCAGTGAATATGAACAGTTAGGACAGCCCCAGCATTTT.

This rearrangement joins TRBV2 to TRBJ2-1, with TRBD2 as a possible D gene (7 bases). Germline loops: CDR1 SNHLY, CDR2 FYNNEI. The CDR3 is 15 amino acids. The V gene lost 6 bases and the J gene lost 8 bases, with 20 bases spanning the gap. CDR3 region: CASSGDWGGIDEQFF. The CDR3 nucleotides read TGTGCCAGCAGCGGTGACTGGGGGGGCATTGATGAGCAGTTCTTC.

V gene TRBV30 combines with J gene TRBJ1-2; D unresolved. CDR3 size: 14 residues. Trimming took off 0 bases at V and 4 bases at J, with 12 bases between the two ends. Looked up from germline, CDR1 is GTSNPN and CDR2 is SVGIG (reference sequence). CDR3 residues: CAWSVSVGFYGYTF. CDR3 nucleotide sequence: TGTGCCTGGAGTGTATCCGTGGGTTTCTATGGCTACACCTTC.

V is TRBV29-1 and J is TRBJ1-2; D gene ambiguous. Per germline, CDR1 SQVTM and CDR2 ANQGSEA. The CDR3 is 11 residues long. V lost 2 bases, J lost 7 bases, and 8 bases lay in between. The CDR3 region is CSVETAGGYTF. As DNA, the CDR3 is TGCAGCGTTGAAACGGCGGGTGGCTACACCTTC.

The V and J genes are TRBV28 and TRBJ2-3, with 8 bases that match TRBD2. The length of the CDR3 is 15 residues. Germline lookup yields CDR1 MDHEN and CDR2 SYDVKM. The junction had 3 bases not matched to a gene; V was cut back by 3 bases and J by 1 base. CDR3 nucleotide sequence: TGTGCCAGCAGTTTGACGCGGGAGGGCACAGATACGCAGTATTTT. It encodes CASSLTREGTDTQYF.

The CDR3 DNA is TGTGCCAGCGGTAGGGGGTGGCTGTTCTTC. Its protein product is CASGRGWLFF. V and J are TRBV6-6 and TRBJ2-1; D possibly corresponds to TRBD1 (6 bases). The length of the CDR3 is 10 residues. The V end lost 8 bases, the J end lost 15 bases, and 14 bases lay between the germline ends. The germline gives CDR1 MNHNY, CDR2 SVGAGI (reference sequence).

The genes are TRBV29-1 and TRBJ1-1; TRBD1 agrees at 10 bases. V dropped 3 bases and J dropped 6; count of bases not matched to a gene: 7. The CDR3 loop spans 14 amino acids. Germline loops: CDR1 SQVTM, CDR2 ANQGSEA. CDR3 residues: CSVDPGQGWPEAFF. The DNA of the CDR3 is TGCAGCGTTGACCCGGGACAGGGGTGGCCTGAAGCTTTCTTT.

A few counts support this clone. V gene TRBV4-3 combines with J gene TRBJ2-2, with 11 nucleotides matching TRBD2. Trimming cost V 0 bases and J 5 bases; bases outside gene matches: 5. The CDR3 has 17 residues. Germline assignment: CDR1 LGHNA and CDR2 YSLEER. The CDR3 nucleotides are TGCGCCAGCAGCCAAGAAACTAGCGGGAGAATGACCGGGGAGCTGTTTTTT. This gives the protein CASSQETSGRMTGELFF.

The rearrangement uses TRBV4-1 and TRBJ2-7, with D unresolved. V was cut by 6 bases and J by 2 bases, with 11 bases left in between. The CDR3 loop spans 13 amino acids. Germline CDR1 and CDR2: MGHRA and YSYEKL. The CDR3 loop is CASSQRLAYEQYF. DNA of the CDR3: TGCGCCAGCAGTCAAAGGTTAGCCTACGAGCAGTACTTC.

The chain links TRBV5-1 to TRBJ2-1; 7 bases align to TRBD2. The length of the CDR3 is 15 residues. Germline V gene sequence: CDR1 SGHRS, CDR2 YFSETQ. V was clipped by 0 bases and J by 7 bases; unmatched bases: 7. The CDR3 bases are TGCGCCAGCAGCTTGGATCGCGGGGGAGTTAATGAGCAGTTCTTC. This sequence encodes CASSLDRGGVNEQFF.

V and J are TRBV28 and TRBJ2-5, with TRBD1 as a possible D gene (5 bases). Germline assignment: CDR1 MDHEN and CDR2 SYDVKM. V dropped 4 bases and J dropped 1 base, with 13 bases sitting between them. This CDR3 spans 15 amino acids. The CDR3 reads CASSSIDRSQETQYF. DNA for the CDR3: TGTGCCAGCAGTTCGATCGACAGATCCCAAGAGACCCAGTACTTC.

The CDR3 protein is CASSSDTYEQYF. As DNA, the CDR3 is TGTGCCAGCAGCTCGGACACCTACGAGCAGTACTTC. The genes are TRBV7-2 and TRBJ2-7, with D maybe TRBD1 (5 bases). Germline lookup yields CDR1 SGHTA and CDR2 FQGNSA. Trimming stripped 4 bases from V and 2 bases from J, with 6 bases between. CDR3 length: 12 amino acids.

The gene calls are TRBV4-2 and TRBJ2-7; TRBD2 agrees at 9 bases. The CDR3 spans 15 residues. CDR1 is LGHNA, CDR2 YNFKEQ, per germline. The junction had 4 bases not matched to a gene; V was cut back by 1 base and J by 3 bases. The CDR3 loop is CASSQVTAGGYEQYF. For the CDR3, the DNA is TGTGCCAGCAGCCAAGTGACAGCGGGAGGCTACGAGCAGTACTTC.

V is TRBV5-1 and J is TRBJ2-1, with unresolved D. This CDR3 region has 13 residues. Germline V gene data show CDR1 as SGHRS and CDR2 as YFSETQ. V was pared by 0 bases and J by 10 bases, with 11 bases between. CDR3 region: CASSLVGDGEQFF. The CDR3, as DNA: TGCGCCAGCAGCTTGGTCGGCGACGGGGAGCAGTTCTTC. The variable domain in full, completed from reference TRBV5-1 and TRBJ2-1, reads KAGVTQTPRYLIKTRGQQVTLSCSPISGHRSVSWYQQTPGQGLQFLFEYFSETQRNKGNFPGRFSGRQFSNSRSEMNVSTLELGDSALYLCASSLVGDGEQFFGPGTRLTVL.

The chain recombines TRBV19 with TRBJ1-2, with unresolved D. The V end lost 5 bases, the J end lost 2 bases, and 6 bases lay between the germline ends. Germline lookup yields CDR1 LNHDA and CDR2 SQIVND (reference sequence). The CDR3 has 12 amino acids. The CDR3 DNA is TGTGCCAGTAGTCAATCCAACTATGGCTACACCTTC. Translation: CASSQSNYGYTF. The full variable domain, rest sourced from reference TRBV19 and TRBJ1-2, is DGGITQSPKYLFRKEGQNVTLSCEQNLNHDAMYWYRQDPGQGLRLIYYSQIVNDFQKGDIAEGYSVSREKKESFPLTVTSAQKNPTAFYLCASSQSNYGYTFGSGTRLTVV.